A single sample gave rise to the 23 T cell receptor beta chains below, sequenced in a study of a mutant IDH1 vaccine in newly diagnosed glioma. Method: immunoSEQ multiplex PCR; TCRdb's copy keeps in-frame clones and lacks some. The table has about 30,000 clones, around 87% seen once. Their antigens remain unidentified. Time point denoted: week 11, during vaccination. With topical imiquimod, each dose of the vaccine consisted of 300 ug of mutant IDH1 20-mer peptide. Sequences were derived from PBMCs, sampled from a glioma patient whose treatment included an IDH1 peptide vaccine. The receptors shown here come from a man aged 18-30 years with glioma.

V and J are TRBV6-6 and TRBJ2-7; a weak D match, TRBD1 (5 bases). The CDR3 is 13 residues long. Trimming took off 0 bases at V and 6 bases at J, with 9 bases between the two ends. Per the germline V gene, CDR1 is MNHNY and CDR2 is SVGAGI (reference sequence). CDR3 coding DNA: TGTGCCAGCAGTTACTCAGGGGCGGTCGAGCAGTACTTC. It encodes CASSYSGAVEQYF.

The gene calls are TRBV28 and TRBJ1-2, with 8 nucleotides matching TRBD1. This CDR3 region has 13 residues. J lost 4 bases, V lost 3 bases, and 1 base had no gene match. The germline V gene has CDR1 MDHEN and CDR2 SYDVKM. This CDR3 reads CASSFTGGYGYTF. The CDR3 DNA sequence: TGTGCCAGCAGTTTCACAGGGGGCTATGGCTACACCTTC.

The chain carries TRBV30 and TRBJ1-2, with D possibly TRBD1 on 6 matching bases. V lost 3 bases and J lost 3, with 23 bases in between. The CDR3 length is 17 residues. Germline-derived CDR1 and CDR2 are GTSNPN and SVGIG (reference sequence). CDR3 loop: CAWSHPRTVFLDYGYTF. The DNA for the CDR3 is TGTGCCTGGAGCCACCCCCGGACAGTATTTCTTGACTATGGCTACACCTTC.

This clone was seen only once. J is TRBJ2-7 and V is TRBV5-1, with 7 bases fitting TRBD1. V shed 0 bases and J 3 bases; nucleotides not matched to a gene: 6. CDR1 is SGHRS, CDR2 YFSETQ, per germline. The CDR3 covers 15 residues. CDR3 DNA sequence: TGCGCCAGCAGCTTGGCCGGGACAGTAAACTACGAGCAGTACTTC. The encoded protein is CASSLAGTVNYEQYF.

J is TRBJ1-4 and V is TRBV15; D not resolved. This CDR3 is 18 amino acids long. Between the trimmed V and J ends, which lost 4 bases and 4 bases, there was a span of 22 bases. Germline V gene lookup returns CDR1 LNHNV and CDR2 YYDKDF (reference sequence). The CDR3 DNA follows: TGTGCCACCAGCACTTCCCTCAGTTCCTTCGGACTTAATGAAAAACTGTTTTTT. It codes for CATSTSLSSFGLNEKLFF.

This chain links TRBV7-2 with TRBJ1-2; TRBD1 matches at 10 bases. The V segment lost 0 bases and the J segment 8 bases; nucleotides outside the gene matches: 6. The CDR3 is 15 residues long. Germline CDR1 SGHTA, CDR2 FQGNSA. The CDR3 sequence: CASSLAQTGGYGYTF. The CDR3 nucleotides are TGTGCCAGCAGCTTAGCTCAGACAGGGGGCTACGGCTACACCTTC.

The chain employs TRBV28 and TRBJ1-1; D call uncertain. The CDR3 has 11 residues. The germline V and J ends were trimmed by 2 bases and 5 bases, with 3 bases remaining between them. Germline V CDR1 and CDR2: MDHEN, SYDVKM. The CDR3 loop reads CASSLTTEAFF. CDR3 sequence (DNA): TGTGCCAGCAGTTTAACGACTGAAGCTTTCTTT.

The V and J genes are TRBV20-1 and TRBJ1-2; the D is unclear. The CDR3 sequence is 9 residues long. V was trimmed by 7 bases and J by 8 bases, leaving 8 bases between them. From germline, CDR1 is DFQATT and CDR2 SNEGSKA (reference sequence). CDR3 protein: CSGKLGYTF. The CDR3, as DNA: TGCAGTGGGAAGTTGGGCTACACCTTC.

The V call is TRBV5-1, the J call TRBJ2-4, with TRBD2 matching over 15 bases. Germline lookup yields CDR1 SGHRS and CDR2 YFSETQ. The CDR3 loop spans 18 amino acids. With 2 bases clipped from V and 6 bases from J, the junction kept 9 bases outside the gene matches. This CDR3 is CASSFGLAGGEGGNIQYF. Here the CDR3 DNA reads TGCGCCAGCAGCTTCGGACTAGCGGGGGGGGAAGGTGGAAACATTCAGTACTTC.

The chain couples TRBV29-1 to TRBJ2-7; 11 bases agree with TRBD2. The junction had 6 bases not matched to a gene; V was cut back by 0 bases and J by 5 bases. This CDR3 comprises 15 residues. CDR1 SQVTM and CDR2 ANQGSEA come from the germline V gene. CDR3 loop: CSVEDRLAGGDEQYF. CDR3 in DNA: TGCAGCGTTGAAGATCGGCTAGCGGGGGGAGACGAGCAGTACTTC.

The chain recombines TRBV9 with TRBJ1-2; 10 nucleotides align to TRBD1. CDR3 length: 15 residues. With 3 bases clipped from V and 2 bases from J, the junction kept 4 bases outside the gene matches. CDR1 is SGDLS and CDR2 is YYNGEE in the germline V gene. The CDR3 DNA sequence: TGTGCCAGCAGCGCCAGACAGGGGGCAAACTATGGCTACACCTTC. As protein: CASSARQGANYGYTF.

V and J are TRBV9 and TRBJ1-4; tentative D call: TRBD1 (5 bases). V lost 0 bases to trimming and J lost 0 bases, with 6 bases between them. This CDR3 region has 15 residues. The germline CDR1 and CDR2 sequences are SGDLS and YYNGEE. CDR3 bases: TGTGCCAGCAGCGTAGAAGGGGCAACTAATGAAAAACTGTTTTTT. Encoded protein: CASSVEGATNEKLFF.

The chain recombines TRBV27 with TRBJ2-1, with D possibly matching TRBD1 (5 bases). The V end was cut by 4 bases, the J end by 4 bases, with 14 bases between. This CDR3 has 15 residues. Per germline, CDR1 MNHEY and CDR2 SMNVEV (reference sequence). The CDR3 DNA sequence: TGTGCCAGCAGTTCCACAGGCGATCCTTACAATGAGCAGTTCTTC. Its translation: CASSSTGDPYNEQFF.

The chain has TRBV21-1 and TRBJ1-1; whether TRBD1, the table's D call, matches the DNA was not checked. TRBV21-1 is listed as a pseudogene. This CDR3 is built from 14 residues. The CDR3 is CASSKDRENTEAFF. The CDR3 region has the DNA TGTGCCAGCAGCAAAGACAGGGAGAACACTGAAGCTTTCTTT.

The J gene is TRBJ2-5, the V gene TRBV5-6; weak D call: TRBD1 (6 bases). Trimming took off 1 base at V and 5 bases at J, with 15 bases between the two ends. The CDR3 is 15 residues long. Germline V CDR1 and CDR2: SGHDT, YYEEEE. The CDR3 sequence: CASSLRFGRGETQYF. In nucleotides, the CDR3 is TGTGCCAGCAGCTTGAGATTCGGCAGGGGTGAGACCCAGTACTTC. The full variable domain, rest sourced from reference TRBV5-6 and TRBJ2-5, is DAGVTQSPTHLIKTRGQQVTLRCSPKSGHDTVSWYQQALGQGPQFIFQYYEEEERQRGNFPDRFSGHQFPNYSSELNVNALLLGDSALYLCASSLRFGRGETQYFGPGTRLLVL.

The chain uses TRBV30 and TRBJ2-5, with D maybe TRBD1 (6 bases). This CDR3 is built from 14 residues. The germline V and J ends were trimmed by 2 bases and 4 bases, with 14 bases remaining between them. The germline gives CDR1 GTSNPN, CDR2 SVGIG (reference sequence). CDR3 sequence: CAWSTGIGRETQYF. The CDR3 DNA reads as TGTGCCTGGAGTACAGGGATTGGGAGAGAGACCCAGTACTTC.

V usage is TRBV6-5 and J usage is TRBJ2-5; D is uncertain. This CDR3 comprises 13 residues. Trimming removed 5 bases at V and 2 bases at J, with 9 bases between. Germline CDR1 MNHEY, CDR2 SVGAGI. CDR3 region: CASSGTRQETQYF. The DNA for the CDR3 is TGTGCCAGCAGTGGCACACGGCAAGAGACCCAGTACTTC.

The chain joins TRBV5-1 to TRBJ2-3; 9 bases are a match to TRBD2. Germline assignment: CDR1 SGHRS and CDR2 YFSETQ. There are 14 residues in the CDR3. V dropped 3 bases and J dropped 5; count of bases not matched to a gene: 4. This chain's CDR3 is CASSSTSGLDTQYF. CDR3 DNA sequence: TGCGCCAGCAGCTCCACTAGCGGGTTAGATACGCAGTATTTT.

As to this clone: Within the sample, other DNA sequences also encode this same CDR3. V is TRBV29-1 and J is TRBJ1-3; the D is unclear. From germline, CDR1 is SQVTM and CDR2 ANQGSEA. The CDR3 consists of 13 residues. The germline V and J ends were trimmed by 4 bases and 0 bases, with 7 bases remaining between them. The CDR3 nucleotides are TGCAGCGTTGTGACTTCCTCTGGAAACACCATATATTTT. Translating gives CSVVTSSGNTIYF.

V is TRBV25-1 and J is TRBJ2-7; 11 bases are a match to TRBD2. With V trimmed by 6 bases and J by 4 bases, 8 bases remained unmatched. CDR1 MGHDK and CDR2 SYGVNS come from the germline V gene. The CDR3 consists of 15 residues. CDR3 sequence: CASSKTSGSSYEQYF. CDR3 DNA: TGTGCCAGCAGCAAAACTAGCGGGAGCTCTTACGAGCAGTACTTC.

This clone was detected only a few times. Written as DNA, the CDR3 is TGTGCCAGCTCACCACGAGGGGACACTGAAGCTTTCTTT. Its translation: CASSPRGDTEAFF. The J gene is TRBJ1-1, the V gene TRBV18; weak D call: TRBD1 (5 bases). Per the germline V gene, CDR1 is KGHSH and CDR2 is LQKENI. Trimming took off 1 base at V and 3 bases at J, with 6 bases between the two ends. The CDR3 has 13 residues.

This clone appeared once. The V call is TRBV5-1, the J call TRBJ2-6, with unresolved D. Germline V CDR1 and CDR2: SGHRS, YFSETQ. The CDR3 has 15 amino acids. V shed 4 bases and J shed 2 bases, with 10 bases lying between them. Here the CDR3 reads CASSPAFAGANVLTF. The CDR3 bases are TGCGCCAGCAGCCCGGCCTTCGCTGGGGCCAACGTCCTGACTTTC.

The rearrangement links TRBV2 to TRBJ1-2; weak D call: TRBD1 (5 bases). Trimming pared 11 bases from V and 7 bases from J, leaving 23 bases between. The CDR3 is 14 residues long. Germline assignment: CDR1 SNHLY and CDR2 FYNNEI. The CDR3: CAGRTDTYTAGYTF. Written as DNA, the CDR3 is TGTGCCGGACGCACGGACACCTATACCGCTGGCTACACCTTC.